The entry below gives a single TCR beta chain sequence along with its context. This entry is derived from a study of OX40 agonist ivuxolimab in advanced cancers. Study details: Dose-escalation patients had hepatocellular carcinoma, melanoma, renal cell or head and neck cancer. From roughly 20 to 85 years was the age range, with a mean of approximately 63 years, and around 80% were male.

Assay used: immunoSEQ multiplex PCR; TCRdb lists only in-frame clones, some missing. This sample has tens of thousands of clones, with roughly 84% found just once. The CDR3 extends over 14 amino acids. The germline V gene encodes CDR1 SGHAT and CDR2 FQNNGV. Losses at the gene ends were 8 bases for V and 3 bases for J; bases not matched to a gene: 9. At baseline, cycle 4 day 1, and cycle 7 day 1, blood was sampled. The specimen comprised CD4+ or CD8+ T cells sorted from blood, sampled in a trial of the OX40 agonist ivuxolimab. The receptor was derived from an adult with an advanced solid tumor such as melanoma, head and neck, liver or kidney cancer. This chain links TRBV11-2 with TRBJ2-7, with TRBD2 matching over 8 bases. CDR3 in DNA: TGTGCCAGCGGATCGGGACTAGGTCTCTACGAGCAGTACTTC. The encoded protein is CASGSGLGLYEQYF.